The 7 T cell receptor beta chains reported below all come from one sample, sequenced in a study of cytomegalovirus exposure and HLA in healthy donors. PCR primers comprised 60 Vbeta and 13 Jbeta primers. Measured with immunoSEQ multiplex PCR; TCRdb has only the in-frame clones, and not every one. The sample includes 50,000 to 55,000 clones, around 50% of them seen just once. The specimen was PBMCs. The source is a human donor in good health.

The chain joins TRBV7-9 to TRBJ1-2; TRBD1 matches 7 bases. Looked up from germline, CDR1 is SEHNR and CDR2 is FQNEAQ (reference sequence). The CDR3 totals 15 residues. V was pared by 8 bases and J by 6 bases, with 15 bases of the junction left unmatched. CDR3 protein: CASRRAGGRGDGYTF. The CDR3 DNA reads as TGTGCCAGCCGCAGGGCAGGGGGGCGAGGGGATGGCTACACCTTC.

Concerning this clone itself: Distinct nucleotide sequences in the sample also encode this CDR3. The chain couples TRBV4-1 to TRBJ2-7; possibly TRBD1 for D (5 bases). CDR3 size: 15 residues. Germline-derived CDR1 and CDR2 are MGHRA and YSYEKL. V dropped 0 bases and J dropped 3 bases, with 12 bases sitting between them. Here the CDR3 reads CASSQEAGRNYEQYF. CDR3 coding DNA: TGCGCCAGCAGCCAAGAGGCAGGGCGAAACTACGAGCAGTACTTC.

J is TRBJ2-7 and V is TRBV6-5; D may be TRBD1 (5 bases). The germline V and J ends were trimmed by 2 bases and 4 bases, with 12 bases remaining between them. The germline gives CDR1 MNHEY, CDR2 SVGAGI. There are 14 residues in the CDR3. The CDR3 region is CASSYVTGAYEQYF. The DNA of the CDR3 is TGTGCCAGCAGTTACGTTACAGGCGCGTACGAGCAGTACTTC.

This clone was seen more than once but under ten times. The chain combines TRBV7-8 with TRBJ1-2; weak D call: TRBD1 (5 bases). Deletions cut 6 bases from V and 2 bases from J, with 13 bases between. Germline CDR1 SGHVS, CDR2 FQNEAQ. This CDR3 spans 14 amino acids. The CDR3 coding sequence is TGTGCCAGCAGGGGAGGGGCCTCGAACTATGGCTACACCTTC. This gives the protein CASRGGASNYGYTF.

The chain recombines TRBV6-5 with TRBJ1-1; D is unresolved. Germline lookup yields CDR1 MNHEY and CDR2 SVGAGI. The CDR3 is 15 amino acids. Trimming shortened V by 2 bases and J by 0 bases, and 10 bases separated the two germline ends. The CDR3 nucleotides are TGTGCCAGCAGTTACCTTCGGGTCATGAACACTGAAGCTTTCTTT. The encoded protein is CASSYLRVMNTEAFF.

V and J are TRBV27 and TRBJ1-1; 7 nucleotides align to TRBD1. CDR3 size: 14 residues. Germline V gene sequence: CDR1 MNHEY, CDR2 SMNVEV (reference sequence). Unmatched junction bases numbered 8, after V lost 5 bases and J lost 5 bases. The CDR3 region is CASSLRQGRTEAFF. The CDR3 coding sequence is TGTGCCAGCAGTCTACGACAGGGAAGGACTGAAGCTTTCTTT.

J is TRBJ2-5 and V is TRBV4-2, with D hard to call. TRBJ2-7 matches the DNA end more closely, so the J call is doubtful. This CDR3 comprises 11 residues. Germline CDR1 is LGHNA and CDR2 is YNFKEQ. The CDR3 protein is CASSQDYEQYF. The CDR3, as DNA: TGTGCCAGCAGCCAAGACTACGAGCAGTACTTC.